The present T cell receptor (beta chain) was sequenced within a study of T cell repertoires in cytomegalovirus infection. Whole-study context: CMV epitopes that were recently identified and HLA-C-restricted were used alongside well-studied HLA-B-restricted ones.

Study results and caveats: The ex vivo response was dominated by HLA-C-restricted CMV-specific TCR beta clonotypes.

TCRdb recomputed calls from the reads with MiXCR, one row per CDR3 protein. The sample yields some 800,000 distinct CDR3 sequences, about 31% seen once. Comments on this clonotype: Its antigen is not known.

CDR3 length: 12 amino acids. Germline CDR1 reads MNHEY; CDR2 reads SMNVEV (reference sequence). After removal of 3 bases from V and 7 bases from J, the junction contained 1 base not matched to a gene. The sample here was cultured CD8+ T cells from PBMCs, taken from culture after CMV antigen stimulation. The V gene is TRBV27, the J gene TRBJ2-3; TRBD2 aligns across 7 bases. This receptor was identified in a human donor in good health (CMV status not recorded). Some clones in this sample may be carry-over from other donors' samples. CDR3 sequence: CASSFGGNTQYF. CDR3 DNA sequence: TGTGCCAGCAGTTTCGGGGGGAATACGCAGTATTTT.